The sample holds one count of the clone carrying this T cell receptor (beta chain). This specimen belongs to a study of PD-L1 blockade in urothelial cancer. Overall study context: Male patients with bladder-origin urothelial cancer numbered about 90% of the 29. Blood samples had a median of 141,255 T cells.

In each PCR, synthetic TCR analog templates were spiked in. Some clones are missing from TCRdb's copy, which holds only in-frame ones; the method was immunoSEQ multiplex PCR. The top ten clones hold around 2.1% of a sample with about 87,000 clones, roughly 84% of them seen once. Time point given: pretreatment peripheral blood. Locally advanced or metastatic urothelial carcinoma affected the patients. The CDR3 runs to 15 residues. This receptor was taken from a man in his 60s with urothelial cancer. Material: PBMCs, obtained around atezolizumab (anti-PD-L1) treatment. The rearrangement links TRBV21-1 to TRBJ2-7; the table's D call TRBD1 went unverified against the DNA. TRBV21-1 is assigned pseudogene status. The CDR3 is CASSKGGPDAYEQYF. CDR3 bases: TGTGCCAGCAGCAAAGGGGGGCCGGATGCCTACGAGCAGTACTTC.